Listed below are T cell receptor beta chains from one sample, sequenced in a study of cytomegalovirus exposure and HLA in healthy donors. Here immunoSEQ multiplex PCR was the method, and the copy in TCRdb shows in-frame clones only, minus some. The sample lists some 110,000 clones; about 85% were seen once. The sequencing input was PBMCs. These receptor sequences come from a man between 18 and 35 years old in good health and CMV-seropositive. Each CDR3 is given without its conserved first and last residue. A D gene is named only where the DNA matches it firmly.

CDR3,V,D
ASSRRETSGFKETQY,TRBV7-9,TRBD2
ASSYSSLTETQY,TRBV6-5,NA
ASSLVGTGVGLETQY,TRBV5-6,TRBD1
ASSPGQGSAYEQY,TRBV19,TRBD1
ASREQGNQPQH,TRBV19,NA
ASSAWGVGDTQY,TRBV10-1,NA
ASSQRLPLYNSPLH,TRBV14,NA
ASSLLGVSNQPQH,TRBV27,NA
ASSSGQGLYSNQPQH,TRBV10-2,TRBD1
SVGPGSYNEQF,TRBV29-1,NA
ASSEAGTGGDEQY,TRBV2,TRBD1